One sample yielded the 24 T cell receptor beta chains listed below, sequenced in a study of cytomegalovirus exposure and HLA in healthy donors. Both 60 Vbeta primers and 13 Jbeta primers went into the PCR. The repertoire was sequenced with immunoSEQ multiplex PCR; TCRdb's copy has only in-frame clones and lacks some. The repertoire has around 120,000 clones, around 81% of them found once; the top ten carry about 0.63%. The material sequenced was PBMCs. The receptor set was obtained from a man between 18 and 35 years old in good health and CMV-seronegative.

V is TRBV29-1 and J is TRBJ2-1; D is unresolved. CDR1 and CDR2 from the germline V gene are SQVTM and ANQGSEA. Trimming removed 7 bases at V and 3 bases at J, with 16 bases between. The CDR3 has 14 residues. The CDR3 nucleotides read TGCAGCGCGCGACTGCAAGAGTTCTACAATGAGCAGTTCTTC. This gives the protein CSARLQEFYNEQFF.

This chain connects TRBV2 to TRBJ1-1, with D hard to call. This CDR3 comprises 12 residues. Germline V gene lookup returns CDR1 SNHLY and CDR2 FYNNEI. V lost 4 bases to trimming and J lost 8 bases, with 11 bases between them. This chain's CDR3 is CASSVFGQEAFF. CDR3 coding DNA: TGTGCCAGCAGTGTATTTGGGCAGGAAGCTTTCTTT.

V usage is TRBV25-1 and J usage is TRBJ1-4; D remains unclear. This CDR3 is built from 13 residues. The V end was cut by 3 bases, the J end by 7 bases, with 9 bases between. Germline-derived CDR1 and CDR2 are MGHDK and SYGVNS. The CDR3 reads CASSEHGGEKLFF. In DNA form, the CDR3 reads TGTGCCAGCAGTGAGCACGGAGGTGAAAAACTGTTTTTT. Full variable domain (remainder filled in from reference TRBV25-1 and TRBJ1-4): EADIYQTPRYLVIGTGKKITLECSQTMGHDKMYWYQQDPGMELHLIHYSYGVNSTEKGDLSSESTVSRIRTEHFPLTLESARPSHTSQYLCASSEHGGEKLFFGSGTQLSVL.

The chain carries TRBV11-2 and TRBJ2-3, with D unresolved. The CDR3 consists of 12 residues. Per the germline V gene, CDR1 is SGHAT and CDR2 is FQNNGV. V shed 5 bases and J shed 5 bases, with 8 bases lying between them. The CDR3 region is CASSLGKDTQYF. The CDR3 DNA follows: TGTGCCAGCAGCCTAGGTAAAGATACGCAGTATTTT.

The chain is built from TRBV9 and TRBJ2-2, with 11 nucleotides matching TRBD2. The J segment lost 4 bases and the V segment lost 0 bases, leaving 5 bases of the junction unmatched. In germline, CDR1 is SGDLS, CDR2 YYNGEE. The CDR3 loop spans 17 amino acids. CDR3 protein: CASSVVASGGTTGELFF. In DNA form, the CDR3 reads TGTGCCAGCAGCGTAGTGGCTAGCGGGGGGACCACCGGGGAGCTGTTTTTT.

The rearrangement uses TRBV28 and TRBJ2-7; 7 bases align to TRBD1. V shed 3 bases, J shed 4 bases, and the junction held 9 bases outside the gene matches. There are 15 residues in the CDR3. Germline values: CDR1 MDHEN, CDR2 SYDVKM. CDR3 residues: CASSFRGPVNYEQYF. In nucleotides, the CDR3 is TGTGCCAGCAGTTTTAGGGGGCCCGTTAATTACGAGCAGTACTTC.

Here the CDR3 DNA reads TGTGCCAGCTGGGGGCGCGAAGGTGCAACTGAAGCTTTCTTT. It is translated as CASWGREGATEAFF. The chain combines TRBV6-1 with TRBJ1-1; D possibly corresponds to TRBD1 (6 bases). The V end was cut by 8 bases, the J end by 5 bases, with 18 bases between. The CDR3 spans 14 residues. Germline V gives CDR1 MNHNS, CDR2 SASEGT.

The chain is built from TRBV28 and TRBJ2-7; 8 positions agree with TRBD1. CDR3 length: 14 amino acids. The V and J ends lost 8 bases and 4 bases, in that order; junction bases with no gene match: 10. The V gene's germline CDR1 is MDHEN and CDR2 SYDVKM. The CDR3 here is CASGPTGASYEQYF. As DNA, the CDR3 is TGTGCCAGCGGACCGACAGGGGCTTCTTACGAGCAGTACTTC.

The chain has TRBV12-2 and TRBJ2-5; the D call in the table, TRBD2, was not verified against the DNA. TRBV12-2 is a documented pseudogene. This CDR3 is built from 15 residues. The CDR3 nucleotides read TGTGCAAGTCGCTTAGCCACTTGGGGAGGAGAGACCCAGTACTTC. Its translation: CASRLATWGGETQYF.

V usage is TRBV5-4 and J usage is TRBJ2-7, with D possibly being TRBD2 (5 bases). This CDR3 is 14 amino acids long. V lost 0 bases to trimming and J lost 0 bases, with 7 bases between them. Germline V gene data show CDR1 as SGHNT and CDR2 as YYREEE (reference sequence). CDR3 loop: CASSLERVSYEQYF. In DNA, the CDR3 is TGTGCCAGCAGCTTGGAGAGGGTCTCCTACGAGCAGTACTTC.

This chain uses TRBV10-3 with TRBJ2-2; perhaps TRBD1 as D (5 bases). From germline, CDR1 is ENHRY and CDR2 SYGVKD. V was cut by 6 bases and J by 6 bases, with 11 bases left in between. The CDR3 runs 13 residues. The CDR3 sequence: CAISQGSSGELFF. The CDR3 nucleotides read TGTGCCATCAGCCAGGGATCGTCCGGGGAGCTGTTTTTT.

The chain recombines TRBV18 with TRBJ1-3; TRBD1 aligns across 7 bases. The CDR3 consists of 13 residues. J was trimmed by 7 bases and V by 2 bases; bases with no gene match: 2. CDR1 is KGHSH and CDR2 is LQKENI in the germline V gene. The CDR3 sequence is CASSPNRGNTIYF. As DNA, the CDR3 is TGTGCCAGCTCACCAAACAGGGGCAACACCATATATTTT.

V is TRBV7-3 and J is TRBJ2-1, with 9 bases aligning to TRBD2. From germline, CDR1 is SGHTA and CDR2 FQGTGA. V trimming: 5 bases; J trimming: 6 bases; junction bases outside the gene matches: 11. CDR3 length: 16 residues. The CDR3 here is CASSPSASGATNEQFF. DNA of the CDR3: TGTGCCAGCAGCCCAAGCGCTAGCGGGGCCACCAATGAGCAGTTCTTC.

The chain couples TRBV7-9 to TRBJ1-4, with a tentative D call TRBD1 (6 bases). This CDR3 is built from 14 residues. V was cut by 3 bases and J by 5 bases, with 10 bases left in between. Germline V gene data show CDR1 as SEHNR and CDR2 as FQNEAQ (reference sequence). DNA for the CDR3: TGTGCCAGCAGCTTCATTCAGGGGAATGAAAAACTGTTTTTT. Its translation: CASSFIQGNEKLFF.

The chain couples TRBV30 to TRBJ1-1; D is possibly TRBD1 (6 bases). Germline CDR1 reads GTSNPN; CDR2 reads SVGIG (reference sequence). This CDR3 region has 16 residues. Trimming removed 0 bases at V and 7 bases at J, with 21 bases between. CDR3 amino acids: CAWSVGTGLKSNEAFF. In DNA form, the CDR3 reads TGTGCCTGGAGTGTCGGTACAGGGCTAAAATCCAATGAAGCTTTCTTT.

The rearrangement uses TRBV9 and TRBJ2-3; D ambiguous. Trimming removed 4 bases at V and 4 bases at J, with 7 bases between. The CDR3 is 12 amino acids. Germline V gene data show CDR1 as SGDLS and CDR2 as YYNGEE. Here the CDR3 reads CASSPRSDTQYF. CDR3 in DNA: TGTGCCAGCAGCCCCCGTTCAGATACGCAGTATTTT.

The chain has TRBV7-3 and TRBJ1-1; no definite D call. The V end lost 2 bases, the J end lost 0 bases, and 13 bases lay between the germline ends. The CDR3 has 16 amino acids. Germline V gives CDR1 SGHTA, CDR2 FQGTGA. The CDR3: CASSLAGWGLNTEAFF. The CDR3 DNA reads as TGTGCCAGCAGCTTAGCGGGGTGGGGATTGAACACTGAAGCTTTCTTT.

This chain connects TRBV19 to TRBJ2-7; a weak D match, TRBD1 (5 bases). This CDR3 has 16 residues. Trimming stripped 6 bases from V and 0 bases from J, with 18 bases between. Germline V gene lookup returns CDR1 LNHDA and CDR2 SQIVND (reference sequence). CDR3 in DNA: TGTGCCAGTAGCCCAGGGCAGGGCAGAAGCTCCTACGAGCAGTACTTC. It is translated as CASSPGQGRSSYEQYF.

This chain joins TRBV7-9 and TRBJ2-7; D is perhaps TRBD1 (7 bases). The length of the CDR3 is 16 residues. V was pared by 5 bases and J by 4 bases, with 21 bases between. Germline CDR1 SEHNR, CDR2 FQNEAQ (reference sequence). CDR3 nucleotide sequence: TGTGCCAGCAGCCTCTACGTCAGGGGGGTCAAATACGAGCAGTACTTC. Its protein product is CASSLYVRGVKYEQYF.

The sample holds one count of this clone. The chain uses TRBV9 and TRBJ2-5, with TRBD1 matching 12 bases. This CDR3 has 15 amino acids. Per the germline V gene, CDR1 is SGDLS and CDR2 is YYNGEE. The ends lost 2 bases at V and 4 bases at J; junction bases unmatched: 3. For the CDR3, the DNA is TGTGCCAGCAGCGTGGGACAGGGGGCGGGAGAGACCCAGTACTTC. Protein sequence: CASSVGQGAGETQYF. Using reference TRBV9 and TRBJ2-5 for the parts outside the CDR3, the full variable domain is DSGVTQTPKHLITATGQRVTLRCSPRSGDLSVYWYQQSLDQGLQFLIQYYNGEERAKGNILERFSAQQFPDLHSELNLSSLELGDSALYFCASSVGQGAGETQYFGPGTRLLVL.

This clone was picked up one time. The J gene is TRBJ1-2, the V gene TRBV5-4, with D tentatively TRBD1 (6 bases). Germline assignment: CDR1 SGHNT and CDR2 YYREEE (reference sequence). The CDR3 covers 15 residues. With 3 bases removed from V and 6 bases from J, the gap between germline ends came to 18 bases. The CDR3 DNA reads TGTGCCAGCAGCTCACAAGGGGGGGGTCGAAATGGCTACACCTTC. It encodes CASSSQGGGRNGYTF.

This chain joins TRBV10-1 and TRBJ2-3; 9 bases match TRBD2. The germline gives CDR1 WNHNN, CDR2 SYGVQD (reference sequence). Germline trimming cut 8 bases from V and 5 bases from J; bases unmatched to any gene: 14. The CDR3 is made up of 16 amino acids. The CDR3: CASSQPASGVRDTQYF. The CDR3 bases are TGCGCCAGCTCTCAGCCGGCTAGCGGGGTAAGAGATACGCAGTATTTT.

The V gene is TRBV5-6, the J gene TRBJ1-2, with TRBD1 as a possible D gene (5 bases). V lost 4 bases and J lost 8, with 21 bases in between. This CDR3 region has 15 residues. The germline CDR1 and CDR2 sequences are SGHDT and YYEEEE. The CDR3, as DNA: TGTGCCAGCAGCCCCCGAGTATGGCAGGGCGGAGGCTACACCTTC. Amino acids: CASSPRVWQGGGYTF.

This clone was counted a single time. The chain is built from TRBV19 and TRBJ2-7; D may be TRBD2 (5 bases). Deletions cut 3 bases from V and 2 bases from J, with 8 bases between. Germline V gene sequence: CDR1 LNHDA, CDR2 SQIVND (reference sequence). CDR3 size: 13 residues. DNA of the CDR3: TGTGCCAGTAGTATGGACGGGGCCTACGAGCAGTACTTC. It encodes CASSMDGAYEQYF.